Below, one T cell receptor (beta chain) is given with its context. The antigen remains unidentified. This sample is drawn from a study of siplizumab effects on memory and regulatory T cells. The protocol was immunoSEQ multiplex PCR, while the TCRdb copy is restricted to in-frame clones and leaves out a portion. The table records over 65,000 clones, around 93% of them present only once. Study-wide points: Only a minor fraction of alloreactive clones mapped to unstimulated subsets. Siplizumab produced a significant drop in alloreactive sequences attributable to unstimulated CD4+ memory cells. Roughly 75-97% of dividing CD4+ or CD8+ clones were without an attributable naive or memory phenotype.

The length of the CDR3 is 13 residues. Germline V lookup: CDR1 MNHNS, CDR2 SASEGT. With V trimmed by 11 bases and J by 1 base, 7 bases remained unmatched. Sequencing was performed on CD8+ T cells sorted from blood. This chain connects TRBV6-1 to TRBJ2-5; 7 bases match TRBD1. The origin of this receptor is a human donor in good health. DNA of the CDR3: TGTGCCGCGAGCTCAGGGGGCCAAGAGACCCAGTACTTC. Translating gives CAASSGGQETQYF.